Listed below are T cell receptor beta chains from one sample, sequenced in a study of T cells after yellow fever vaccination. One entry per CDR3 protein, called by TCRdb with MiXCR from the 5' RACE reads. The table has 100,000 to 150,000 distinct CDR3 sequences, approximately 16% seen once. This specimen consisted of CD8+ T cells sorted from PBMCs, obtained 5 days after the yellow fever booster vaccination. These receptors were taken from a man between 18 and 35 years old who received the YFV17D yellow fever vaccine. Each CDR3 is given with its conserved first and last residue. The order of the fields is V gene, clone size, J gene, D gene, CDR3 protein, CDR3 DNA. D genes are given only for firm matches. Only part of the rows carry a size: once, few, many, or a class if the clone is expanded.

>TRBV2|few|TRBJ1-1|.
CARGAYTEAFF
TGTGCCAGAGGGGCATACACTGAAGCTTTCTTT
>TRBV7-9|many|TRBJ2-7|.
CASSLGSGGYYEQYF
TGTGCCAGCAGCTTGGGATCCGGGGGTTACTACGAGCAGTACTTC
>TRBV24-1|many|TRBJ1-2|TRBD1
CATGPRRNLWDRGSPYGYTF
TGTGCCACCGGCCCCCGTCGCAACCTATGGGACAGGGGATCCCCCTATGGCTACACCTTC
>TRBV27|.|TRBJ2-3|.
CASSLTVVRDTQYF
TGTGCCAGCAGTTTGACAGTCGTGAGAGATACGCAGTATTTT
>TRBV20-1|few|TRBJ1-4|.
CSARATTNEKLFF
TGCAGTGCTAGAGCCACAACTAATGAAAAACTGTTTTTT
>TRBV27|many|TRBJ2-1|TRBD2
CASSGTSGRNEQFF
TGTGCCAGCTCCGGGACTAGCGGAAGGAATGAGCAGTTCTTC
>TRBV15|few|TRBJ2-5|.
CATSRDHQETQYF
TGTGCCACCAGCAGGGACCACCAAGAGACCCAGTACTTC
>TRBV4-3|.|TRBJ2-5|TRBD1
CASSQSPGGAETQYF
TGCGCCAGCAGCCAATCCCCAGGGGGCGCTGAGACCCAGTACTTC
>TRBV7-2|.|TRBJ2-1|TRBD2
CASSLGLAPHNEQFF
TGTGCCAGCAGCCTAGGACTAGCGCCCCACAATGAGCAGTTCTTC
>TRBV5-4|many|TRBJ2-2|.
CASSAGVATGELFF
TGTGCCAGCAGCGCAGGGGTGGCCACCGGGGAGCTGTTTTTT
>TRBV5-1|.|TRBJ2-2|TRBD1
CASSLTTGTAYTGELFF
TGCGCCAGCAGCTTGACGACCGGGACAGCTTATACCGGGGAGCTGTTTTTT
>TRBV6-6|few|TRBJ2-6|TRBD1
CASRFGTGGSHSGANVLTF
TGTGCCAGCAGATTTGGGACAGGGGGCTCCCACTCTGGGGCCAACGTCCTGACTTTC
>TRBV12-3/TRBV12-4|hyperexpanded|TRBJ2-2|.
CASTHLRNINTGELFF
TGTGCCAGCACACACCTTCGGAACATCAACACCGGGGAGCTGTTTTTT
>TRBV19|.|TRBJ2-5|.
CASSMRFDSPETQYF
TGTGCCAGTAGTATGAGGTTCGACAGTCCAGAGACCCAGTACTTC
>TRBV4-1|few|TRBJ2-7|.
CASSQVLGAAYEQYF
TGCGCCAGCAGCCAAGTTTTGGGGGCGGCCTACGAGCAGTACTTC
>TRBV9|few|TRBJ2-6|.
CASSVATRAISGANVLTF
TGTGCCAGCAGCGTAGCGACCAGGGCTATCTCTGGGGCCAACGTCCTGACTTTC
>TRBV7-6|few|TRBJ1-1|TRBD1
CASREGQRNTEAFF
TGTGCCAGCAGGGAGGGACAGAGGAACACTGAAGCTTTCTTT
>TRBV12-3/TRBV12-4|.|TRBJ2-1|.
CASSSLGEQFF
TGTGCCAGCAGTTCCCTGGGGGAGCAGTTCTTC
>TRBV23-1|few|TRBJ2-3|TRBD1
CASSPSTGYRNTQYF
TGCGCCAGCAGTCCTTCGACAGGGTATAGAAATACGCAGTATTTT
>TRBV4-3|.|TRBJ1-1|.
CASSLYVGRVNTEAFF
TGCGCCAGCAGCCTCTACGTCGGCAGGGTGAACACTGAAGCTTTCTTT
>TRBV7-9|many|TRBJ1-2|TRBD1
CASSPGQGHYGYTF
TGTGCCAGCAGCCCCGGACAGGGTCACTATGGCTACACCTTC
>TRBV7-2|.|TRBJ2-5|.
CASGRGRPAVETQYF
TGTGCCAGCGGCAGGGGCCGGCCAGCTGTGGAGACCCAGTACTTC
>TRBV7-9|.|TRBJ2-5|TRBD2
CASSPLAGDLAETQYF
TGTGCCAGCAGTCCCCTAGCGGGGGATCTGGCGGAGACCCAGTACTTC
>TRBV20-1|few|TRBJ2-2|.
CSARDPGSPGELFF
TGCAGTGCTAGAGATCCGGGCTCTCCCGGGGAGCTGTTTTTT
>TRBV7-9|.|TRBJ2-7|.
CASSSRQSYEQYF
TGTGCCAGCAGCTCCAGGCAATCCTACGAGCAGTACTTC
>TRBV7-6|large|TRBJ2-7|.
CASSPGYEQYF
TGTGCCAGCAGCCCCGGCTACGAGCAGTACTTC
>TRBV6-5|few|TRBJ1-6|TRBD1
CASSYSMTGGALHF
TGTGCCAGCAGTTACTCGATGACAGGGGGGGCCCTCCACTTT
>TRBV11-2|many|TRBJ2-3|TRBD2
CASSPERGITDTQYF
TGTGCCAGCAGTCCGGAGCGGGGGATCACAGATACGCAGTATTTT
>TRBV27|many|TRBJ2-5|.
CASSFQGRETQYF
TGTGCCAGCAGTTTTCAGGGGAGAGAGACCCAGTACTTC
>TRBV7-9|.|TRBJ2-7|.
CASSPPPHRSYEQYF
TGTGCCAGCAGCCCGCCGCCGCACAGATCCTACGAGCAGTACTTC
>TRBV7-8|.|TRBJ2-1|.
CASSQQGDAEQFF
TGTGCCAGCAGCCAACAAGGGGACGCTGAGCAGTTCTTC
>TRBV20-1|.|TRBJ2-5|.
CSAKHPAGRQSETQYF
TGCAGTGCCAAGCATCCGGCAGGCCGGCAGTCAGAGACCCAGTACTTC
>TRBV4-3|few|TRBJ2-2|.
CASSQDGELFF
TGCGCCAGCAGCCAGGACGGGGAGCTGTTTTTT
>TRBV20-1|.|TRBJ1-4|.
CSAGEKLFF
TGCAGTGCCGGGGAAAAACTGTTTTTT
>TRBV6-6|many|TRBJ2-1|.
CASSLEPPGEPGYNEQFF
TGTGCCAGCAGCCTCGAACCCCCCGGGGAGCCGGGATACAATGAGCAGTTCTTC
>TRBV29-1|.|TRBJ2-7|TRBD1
CSVERTGGNYEQYF
TGCAGCGTTGAAAGGACAGGGGGAAACTACGAGCAGTACTTC
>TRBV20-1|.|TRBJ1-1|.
CSATGEDEAFF
TGCAGTGCTACAGGGGAAGATGAAGCTTTCTTT
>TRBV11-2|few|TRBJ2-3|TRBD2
CASTLGLAGDGDTQYF
TGTGCCAGCACCTTGGGACTAGCGGGGGACGGGGATACGCAGTATTTT
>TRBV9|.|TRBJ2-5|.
CASSVEGRAETQYF
TGTGCCAGCAGCGTAGAAGGTCGGGCAGAGACCCAGTACTTC
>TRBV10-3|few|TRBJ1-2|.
CAISETGTGSYGYTF
TGTGCCATCAGTGAGACCGGTACAGGGAGCTATGGCTACACCTTC
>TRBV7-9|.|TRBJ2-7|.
CASSFTGGARSYEQYF
TGTGCCAGCAGCTTCACGGGGGGCGCGAGGTCCTACGAGCAGTACTTC
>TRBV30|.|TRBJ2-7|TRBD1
CAWGNGGTGYEQYF
TGTGCCTGGGGCAATGGGGGGACAGGTTACGAGCAGTACTTC
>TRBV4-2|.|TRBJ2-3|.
CASSQESGSSTDTQYF
TGTGCCAGCAGCCAAGAATCGGGGTCTAGCACAGATACGCAGTATTTT
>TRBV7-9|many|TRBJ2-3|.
CASSPESGYTQYF
TGTGCCAGCAGCCCCGAGTCGGGTTATACGCAGTATTTT
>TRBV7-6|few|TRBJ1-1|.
CASSDTDRLNTEAFF
TGTGCCAGCAGCGACACGGACAGACTAAACACTGAAGCTTTCTTT